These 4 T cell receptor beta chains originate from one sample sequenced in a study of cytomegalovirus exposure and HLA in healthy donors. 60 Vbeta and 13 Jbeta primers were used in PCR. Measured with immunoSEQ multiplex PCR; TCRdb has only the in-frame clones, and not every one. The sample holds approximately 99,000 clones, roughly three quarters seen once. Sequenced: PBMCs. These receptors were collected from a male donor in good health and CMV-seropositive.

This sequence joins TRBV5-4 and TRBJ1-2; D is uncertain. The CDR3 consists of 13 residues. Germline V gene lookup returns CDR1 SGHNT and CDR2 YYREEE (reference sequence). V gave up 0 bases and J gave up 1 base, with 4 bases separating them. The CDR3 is CASSLELNYGYTF. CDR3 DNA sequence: TGTGCCAGCAGCTTGGAGCTTAACTATGGCTACACCTTC.

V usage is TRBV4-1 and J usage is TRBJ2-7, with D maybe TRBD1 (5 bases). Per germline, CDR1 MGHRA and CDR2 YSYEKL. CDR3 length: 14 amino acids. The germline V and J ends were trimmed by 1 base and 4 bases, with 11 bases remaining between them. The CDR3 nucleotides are TGCGCCAGCAGCCAAGGACAGAAGGGTTACGAGCAGTACTTC. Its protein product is CASSQGQKGYEQYF.

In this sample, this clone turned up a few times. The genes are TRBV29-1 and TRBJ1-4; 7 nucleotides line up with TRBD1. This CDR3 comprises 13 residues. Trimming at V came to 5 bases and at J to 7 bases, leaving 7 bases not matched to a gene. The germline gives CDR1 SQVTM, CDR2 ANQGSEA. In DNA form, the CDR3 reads TGCAGCGTTATGTACAGGGGCGTTGAAAAACTGTTTTTT. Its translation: CSVMYRGVEKLFF.

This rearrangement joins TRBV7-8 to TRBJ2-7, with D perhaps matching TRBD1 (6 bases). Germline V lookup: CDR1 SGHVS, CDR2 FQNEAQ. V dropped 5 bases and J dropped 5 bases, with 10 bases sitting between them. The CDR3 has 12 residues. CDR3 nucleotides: TGTGCCAGCAGCCCAGGGGTTCACGAGCAGTACTTC. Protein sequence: CASSPGVHEQYF.